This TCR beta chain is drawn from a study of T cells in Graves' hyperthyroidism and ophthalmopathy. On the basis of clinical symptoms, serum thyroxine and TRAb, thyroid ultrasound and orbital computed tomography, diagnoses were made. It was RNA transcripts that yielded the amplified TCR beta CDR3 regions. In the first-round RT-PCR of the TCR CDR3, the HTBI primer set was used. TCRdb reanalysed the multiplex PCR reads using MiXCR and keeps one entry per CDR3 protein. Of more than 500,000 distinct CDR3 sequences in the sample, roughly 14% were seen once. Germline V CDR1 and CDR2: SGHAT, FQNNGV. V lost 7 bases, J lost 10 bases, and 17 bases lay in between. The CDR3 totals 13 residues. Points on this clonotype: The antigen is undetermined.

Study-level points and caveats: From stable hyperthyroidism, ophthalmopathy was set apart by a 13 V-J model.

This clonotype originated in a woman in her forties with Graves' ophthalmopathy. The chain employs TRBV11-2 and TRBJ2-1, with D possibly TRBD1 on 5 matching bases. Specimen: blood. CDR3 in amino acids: CASKGSIRGEQFF. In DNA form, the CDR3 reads TGTGCCAGCAAGGGGTCTATTCGTGGGGAGCAGTTCTTC.